These 17 T cell receptor beta chains were sequenced from one sample in a study of blood T cell repertoires in COVID-19. Generated by immunoSEQ multiplex PCR, the TCRdb table keeps only in-frame clones and is missing some. This sample has fewer than 350,000 clones, with 75% to 90% found just once. Specimen: PBMCs or T cells enriched from blood (not recorded which). The receptor source for this set is a man aged 25 to 45 who had recovered from COVID-19.

This chain uses TRBV7-2 with TRBJ1-6, with TRBD1 matching over 10 bases. The CDR3 runs 17 residues. V gave up 1 base and J gave up 6 bases; unmatched junction bases: 6. Looked up from germline, CDR1 is SGHTA and CDR2 is FQGNSA. The CDR3 DNA follows: TGTGCCAGCAGCTTAGGGCGACAGGGGGCAGGTAATTCACCCCTCCACTTT. Translating gives CASSLGRQGAGNSPLHF.

There are many counts of this clone. The gene calls are TRBV6-4 and TRBJ2-3; 8 positions agree with TRBD2. Per germline, CDR1 MRHNA and CDR2 SNTAGT. Trimming cost V 4 bases and J 3 bases; bases outside gene matches: 3. The CDR3 is made up of 14 amino acids. In DNA, the CDR3 is TGTGCCAGCAGTGTAAGCGGGGGAACAGATACGCAGTATTTT. It translates to CASSVSGGTDTQYF.

The chain employs TRBV7-6 and TRBJ1-6, with 8 bases fitting TRBD1. CDR3 length equals 15 residues. Germline CDR1 reads SGHVS; CDR2 reads FNYEAQ. With 4 bases clipped from V and 6 bases from J, the junction kept 5 bases outside the gene matches. The CDR3 is CASSYGQGFNSPLHF. CDR3 nucleotides: TGTGCCAGCAGCTACGGACAGGGATTTAATTCACCCCTCCACTTT. The variable domain in full, completed from reference TRBV7-6 and TRBJ1-6, reads GAGVSQSPRYKVTKRGQDVALRCDPISGHVSLYWYRQALGQGPEFLTYFNYEAQQDKSGLPNDRFSAERPEGSISTLTIQRTEQRDSAMYRCASSYGQGFNSPLHFGNGTRLTVT.

The chain recombines TRBV19 with TRBJ1-6; no firm D call. Trimming shortened V by 5 bases and J by 9 bases, and 11 bases separated the two germline ends. Germline V gene data show CDR1 as LNHDA and CDR2 as SQIVND (reference sequence). The CDR3 loop spans 13 amino acids. CDR3 protein: CASSSNQPSPLHF. DNA of the CDR3: TGTGCCAGTAGTTCTAATCAACCTTCACCCCTCCACTTT. The full variable domain, in which reference TRBV19 and TRBJ1-6 provide the parts outside the CDR3, is DGGITQSPKYLFRKEGQNVTLSCEQNLNHDAMYWYRQDPGQGLRLIYYSQIVNDFQKGDIAEGYSVSREKKESFPLTVTSAQKNPTAFYLCASSSNQPSPLHFGNGTRLTVT.

This clone has a single count. The rearrangement joins TRBV27 to TRBJ2-5; maybe TRBD1 (6 bases). The germline V and J ends were trimmed by 5 bases and 1 base, with 11 bases remaining between them. Germline V lookup: CDR1 MNHEY, CDR2 SMNVEV (reference sequence). The CDR3 has 14 amino acids. CDR3 residues: CASSPTDSQETQYF. CDR3 bases: TGTGCCAGCAGTCCTACGGACAGCCAAGAGACCCAGTACTTC.

J is TRBJ1-2 and V is TRBV5-1, with 10 positions matching TRBD1. There are 18 residues in the CDR3. Germline V gene data show CDR1 as SGHRS and CDR2 as YFSETQ. Trimming took 3 bases from V and 0 from J; bases not matched to a gene: 11. CDR3 sequence (DNA): TGCGCCAGCAGCTCCGCCGGGACAGGGGCAATAGCTAACTATGGCTACACCTTC. It translates to CASSSAGTGAIANYGYTF.

The V call is TRBV7-3, the J call TRBJ2-1, with 7 nucleotides matching TRBD1. This CDR3 region has 19 residues. Germline loops: CDR1 SGHTA, CDR2 FQGTGA. Losses at the gene ends were 2 bases for V and 5 bases for J; bases not matched to a gene: 18. The CDR3 coding sequence is TGTGCCAGCAGCTTACAGCAGGGTAGCCGGGACAGAACCAACAATGAGCAGTTCTTC. Residues: CASSLQQGSRDRTNNEQFF.

V gene TRBV4-1 combines with J gene TRBJ2-1, with TRBD2 as a possible D gene (5 bases). Germline V gene data show CDR1 as MGHRA and CDR2 as YSYEKL. Trimming stripped 4 bases from V and 4 bases from J, with 11 bases between. The CDR3 is 14 residues long. The CDR3 reads CASSLLRGYNEQFF. CDR3 nucleotides: TGCGCCAGCAGCCTCCTTCGGGGATACAATGAGCAGTTCTTC.

V and J are TRBV5-1 and TRBJ1-5, with TRBD1 matching over 9 bases. This CDR3 region has 14 residues. Germline V gene lookup returns CDR1 SGHRS and CDR2 YFSETQ. V lost 5 bases to trimming and J lost 4 bases; unmatched junction nucleotides: 4. The CDR3 sequence: CASSPGQGNQPQHF. The DNA of the CDR3 is TGCGCCAGCAGTCCGGGACAGGGTAATCAGCCCCAGCATTTT.

With respect to this clone: Germline and junction disagree at one end, which may indicate a read error. The rearrangement uses TRBV4-2 and TRBJ1-3; no definite D call. CDR1 LGHNA and CDR2 YNFKEQ come from the germline V gene. This CDR3 comprises 13 residues. The CDR3 DNA reads as TGTGCCAGCAGCCAAGAGCCAGGATTACCCCTCTTTTTT. Amino acid sequence: CASSQEPGLPLFF.

The rearrangement links TRBV7-3 to TRBJ2-5, with D possibly being TRBD1 (6 bases). Germline V lookup: CDR1 SGHTA, CDR2 FQGTGA. The CDR3 totals 14 residues. V was cut by 5 bases and J by 6 bases, with 16 bases left in between. Here the CDR3 DNA reads TGTGCCAGCAGCCCCAGCTCAGGGACAAAGACCCAGTACTTC. Translation: CASSPSSGTKTQYF.

The V gene is TRBV30, the J gene TRBJ2-3; 8 bases match TRBD1. Germline CDR1 is GTSNPN and CDR2 is SVGIG (reference sequence). V trimming: 4 bases; J trimming: 2 bases; junction bases outside the gene matches: 5. The CDR3 has 14 amino acids. CDR3 DNA sequence: TGTGCCTGGAACCCGGGACAGGCCACAGATACGCAGTATTTT. It encodes CAWNPGQATDTQYF.

The V gene is TRBV6-4, the J gene TRBJ2-7, with 9 nucleotides matching TRBD1. This CDR3 contains 14 residues. Per germline, CDR1 MRHNA and CDR2 SNTAGT. Unmatched junction bases numbered 4, after V lost 5 bases and J lost 2 bases. For the CDR3, the DNA is TGTGCCAGCAGTAAGGGGACAGGGCCCTACGAGCAGTACTTC. Residues: CASSKGTGPYEQYF.

This chain joins TRBV19 and TRBJ2-4, with D maybe TRBD1 (5 bases). CDR1 and CDR2 (germline): LNHDA, SQIVND (reference sequence). CDR3 length: 16 residues. V was shortened by 3 bases and J by 0 bases, with 12 bases between the two germline ends. The CDR3 loop reads CASSIRQILAKNIQYF. CDR3 nucleotide sequence: TGTGCCAGTAGTATTCGACAGATCCTAGCCAAAAACATTCAGTACTTC.

The rearrangement links TRBV7-9 to TRBJ1-4; the D gene is possibly TRBD1 (6 bases). The CDR3 runs to 14 residues. Germline loops: CDR1 SEHNR, CDR2 FQNEAQ (reference sequence). V lost 1 base to trimming and J lost 7 bases, with 10 bases between them. In nucleotides, the CDR3 is TGTGCCAGCAGCTTAGGCCAACAGGGTGAAAAACTGTTTTTT. Translation: CASSLGQQGEKLFF.

The rearrangement uses TRBV7-3 and TRBJ1-6; tentatively, D is TRBD1 (6 bases). Trimming stripped 4 bases from V and 7 bases from J, with 14 bases between. The CDR3 totals 15 residues. Germline CDR1 reads SGHTA; CDR2 reads FQGTGA. This chain's CDR3 is CASSSGRQGNSPLHF. The CDR3 DNA sequence: TGTGCCAGCAGCTCCGGCCGGCAGGGGAATTCACCCCTCCACTTT.

The chain employs TRBV19 and TRBJ2-1; 12 nucleotides line up with TRBD2. V trimming: 6 bases; J trimming: 7 bases; junction bases outside the gene matches: 7. This CDR3 is built from 15 residues. The germline V gene has CDR1 LNHDA and CDR2 SQIVND (reference sequence). The CDR3 sequence: CASRSGLAGRNEQFF. In nucleotides, the CDR3 is TGTGCCAGTAGGTCTGGACTAGCGGGGCGTAATGAGCAGTTCTTC.